These 27 T cell receptor beta chains were all obtained from the same sample, sequenced in a study of T cells after yellow fever vaccination (dated by TCRdb to between 2017 and 2020). The treatment or condition tag for this specimen amounts to: live attenuated yellow fever vaccine strain. Receptors were amplified or captured by 5' RACE. The sample was run on an Illumina NovaSeq 6000. TCRdb itself trimmed the public reads at Q25 with fastp, ran MiXCR and retained productive beta chains. Duplicate CDR3 protein sequences are folded into a single record with the most common DNA and genes. The sample has over 300,000 distinct CDR3 sequences on record, 3% to 4.5% of them singletons. 20% to 30% of the sample goes to the ten largest clones. Sample: PBMCs, taken on the day of the yellow fever booster vaccination. Source of these receptors: a man aged 18 to 30 who received the YFV17D yellow fever vaccine.

The table lists this clonotype with a few counts. CDR3 region: CSAKDIFAFF. The CDR3 DNA reads TGCAGTGCTAAAGACATTTTCGCTTTCTTT. The chain couples TRBV20-1 to TRBJ1-1; D is undetermined. Looked up from germline, CDR1 is DFQATT and CDR2 is SNEGSKA (reference sequence). Trimming took 4 bases from V and 11 from J, leaving 11 bases between them. This CDR3 spans 10 amino acids.

This clonotype has at least ten counts. The V gene is TRBV5-4, the J gene TRBJ1-1; D is unclear. Germline CDR1 and CDR2: SGHNT and YYREEE (reference sequence). The V end lost 4 bases, the J end lost 1 base, and 14 bases lay between the germline ends. The CDR3 sequence is 15 residues long. The CDR3 reads CASSAGRQRNTEAFF. The CDR3 nucleotides are TGTGCCAGCAGCGCAGGCAGGCAGAGGAACACTGAAGCTTTCTTT.

This chain joins TRBV4-3 and TRBJ2-3; TRBD1 is a possible D gene (6 bases). The CDR3 runs 14 residues. The V end was cut by 0 bases, the J end by 8 bases, with 12 bases between. Looked up from germline, CDR1 is LGHNA and CDR2 is YSLEER. CDR3 in amino acids: CASSQDPTGRTQYF. DNA of the CDR3: TGCGCCAGCAGCCAAGATCCAACAGGGCGTACGCAGTATTTT.

The genes are TRBV6-6 and TRBJ2-2, with 7 bases matching TRBD1. The trim removed 7 bases at V and 6 bases at J, leaving 8 bases unmatched. There are 14 residues in the CDR3. Germline V gene lookup returns CDR1 MNHNY and CDR2 SVGAGI (reference sequence). The CDR3 DNA reads as TGTGCCAGCACCCAGACAGGGTTCGCCGGGGAGCTGTTTTTT. It is translated as CASTQTGFAGELFF.

This clonotype was seen a handful of times. The chain recombines TRBV7-9 with TRBJ2-7; D is uncertain. The germline V gene has CDR1 SEHNR and CDR2 FQNEAQ (reference sequence). CDR3 length: 13 amino acids. The V gene lost 2 bases and the J gene lost 6 bases, with 11 bases spanning the gap. The CDR3 region has the DNA TGTGCCAGCAGCTTATATGGATCAGCCGAGCAGTACGTC. Protein sequence: CASSLYGSAEQYV.

This clonotype appeared a few times. The rearrangement links TRBV12-3 or TRBV12-4 to TRBJ2-7; maybe TRBD2 (6 bases). V was pared by 5 bases and J by 3 bases, with 14 bases between. The CDR3 loop spans 14 amino acids. CDR3 in DNA: TGTGCCAGCAGTCCGGGGGTCAGGCTCTACGAGCAGTACTTC. Protein sequence: CASSPGVRLYEQYF.

V gene TRBV11-2 combines with J gene TRBJ1-5; tentatively, D is TRBD1 (5 bases). The CDR3 runs 14 residues. Trimming stripped 5 bases from V and 4 bases from J, with 12 bases between. Germline CDR1 is SGHAT and CDR2 is FQNNGV. CDR3: CASSPGSYNQPQHF. The CDR3 nucleotides read TGTGCCAGCAGCCCAGGGTCCTATAATCAGCCCCAGCATTTT.

V and J are TRBV6-2 or TRBV6-3 and TRBJ2-5; 8 positions agree with TRBD1. The CDR3 loop spans 18 amino acids. The junction had 20 bases not matched to a gene; V was cut back by 6 bases and J by 5 bases. The germline V gene has CDR1 MNHEY and CDR2 SVGEGT. CDR3 nucleotides: TGTGCCAGCAGAAAGGACAGGGTGAGAGATATAATCTGGGAGACCCAGTACTTC. Its translation: CASRKDRVRDIIWETQYF.

Details on this clonotype: A much larger clone differs by one base, so this may be a read error. The V gene is TRBV7-3, the J gene TRBJ1-2; D remains ambiguous. The CDR3 is made up of 11 amino acids. Germline CDR1 is SGHTA and CDR2 is FQGTGA. The V gene lost 3 bases and the J gene lost 8 bases, with 7 bases spanning the gap. Written as DNA, the CDR3 is TGTGCCAGCAGCTTTTTGGGCGGCTACACCTTC. Residues: CASSFLGGYTF.

This clonotype was seen only a few times. The CDR3 here is CSARGGARAGELFF. CDR3 sequence (DNA): TGCAGTGCTAGAGGAGGGGCGCGGGCCGGGGAGCTGTTTTTT. This chain joins TRBV20-1 and TRBJ2-2, with D possibly being TRBD1 or TRBD2 (5 bases each). Germline loops: CDR1 DFQATT, CDR2 SNEGSKA (reference sequence). The CDR3 is 14 amino acids. Trimming left V 1 base short and J 6 bases short, with 12 bases between.

This clonotype appeared a few times. The chain has TRBV18 and TRBJ2-1; the match to TRBD1 covers 7 bases. The J segment lost 7 bases and the V segment lost 3 bases, leaving 12 bases of the junction unmatched. Germline V gene data show CDR1 as KGHSH and CDR2 as LQKENI. The CDR3 is 16 residues long. The chain's CDR3 is CASSPVRQGKWNEQFF. Here the CDR3 DNA reads TGTGCCAGCTCACCCGTCCGACAGGGAAAGTGGAATGAGCAGTTCTTC.

This clonotype was seen many times. This rearrangement joins TRBV5-1 to TRBJ2-3; D might be TRBD2 (5 bases). V dropped 5 bases and J dropped 2 bases, with 9 bases sitting between them. This CDR3 contains 13 residues. Germline CDR1 reads SGHRS; CDR2 reads YFSETQ. For the CDR3, the DNA is TGCGCCAGCAGTAGGGAGAACACAGATACGCAGTATTTT. Its protein is CASSRENTDTQYF.

This clonotype was detected many times. The V gene is TRBV6-6, the J gene TRBJ1-1; D not resolved. CDR3 length: 11 amino acids. Looked up from germline, CDR1 is MNHNY and CDR2 is SVGAGI (reference sequence). V shed 6 bases and J shed 4 bases, with 6 bases lying between them. The CDR3 region has the DNA TGTGCCAGCAGCCCCCGCACTGAAGCTTTCTTT. Its translation: CASSPRTEAFF.

This clonotype occurred many times. The chain recombines TRBV20-1 with TRBJ1-4, with D maybe TRBD1 (5 bases). Germline-derived CDR1 and CDR2 are DFQATT and SNEGSKA (reference sequence). The CDR3 length is 12 residues. Deletions cut 5 bases from V and 5 bases from J, with 9 bases between. CDR3 in DNA: TGCAGTGCTCAGGGAGGAAATGAAAAACTGTTTTTT. Translating it yields CSAQGGNEKLFF.

In DNA form, the CDR3 reads TGTGCCAGCAACCAAATGGGGGGGCCGAATACGCAGTATTTT. It encodes CASNQMGGPNTQYF. The chain combines TRBV5-5 with TRBJ2-3; possible D gene TRBD2, 7 bases. The CDR3 spans 14 residues. V lost 6 bases to trimming and J lost 7 bases, with 18 bases between them. The germline V gene has CDR1 SGHKS and CDR2 YYEKEE (reference sequence). Based on the CDR3 plus reference TRBV5-5 and TRBJ2-3, the full variable domain is DAGVTQSPTHLIKTRGQQVTLRCSPISGHKSVSWYQQVLGQGPQFIFQYYEKEERGRGNFPDRFSARQFPNYSSELNVNALLLGDSALYLCASNQMGGPNTQYFGPGTRLTVL.

The table lists this clonotype with many counts. The chain combines TRBV11-2 with TRBJ2-5; D is uncertain. This CDR3 spans 12 amino acids. Germline V gives CDR1 SGHAT, CDR2 FQNNGV. Trimming pared 3 bases from V and 4 bases from J, leaving 6 bases between. The CDR3: CASSFTRETQYF. CDR3 in DNA: TGTGCCAGCAGCTTTACGAGAGAGACCCAGTACTTC.

This clonotype turned up a few times. The chain uses TRBV4-1 and TRBJ1-2, with D hard to call. The CDR3 consists of 17 residues. Trimming took 1 base from V and 2 from J, leaving 17 bases between them. Germline V gene lookup returns CDR1 MGHRA and CDR2 YSYEKL. The chain's CDR3 is CASSQGSAQLQNYGYTF. As DNA, the CDR3 is TGCGCCAGCAGCCAAGGAAGTGCGCAGTTACAGAACTATGGCTACACCTTC.

CDR3 sequence: CATSRNRGGTGELFF. CDR3 sequence (DNA): TGTGCCACCAGCAGGAACAGGGGCGGCACCGGGGAGCTGTTTTTT. The chain employs TRBV15 and TRBJ2-2, with 7 bases that match TRBD1. Trimming cost V 3 bases and J 4 bases; bases outside gene matches: 5. This CDR3 region has 15 residues. Germline V CDR1 and CDR2: LNHNV, YYDKDF (reference sequence). Based on the CDR3 plus reference TRBV15 and TRBJ2-2, the full variable domain is DAMVIQNPRYQVTQFGKPVTLSCSQTLNHNVMYWYQQKSSQAPKLLFHYYDKDFNNEADTPDNFQSRRPNTSFCFLDIRSPGLGDTAMYLCATSRNRGGTGELFFGEGSRLTVL.

This chain links TRBV5-1 with TRBJ1-1, with D unresolved. V was cut by 3 bases and J by 1 base, with 13 bases left in between. This CDR3 has 15 amino acids. Looked up from germline, CDR1 is SGHRS and CDR2 is YFSETQ. The CDR3 bases are TGCGCCAGCAGCTCCCTGACGCAGAGGAACACTGAAGCTTTCTTT. Translating gives CASSSLTQRNTEAFF.

In its sample, this clonotype was seen many times. The rearrangement uses TRBV7-9 and TRBJ2-5; D gene unclear. CDR1 and CDR2 (germline): SEHNR, FQNEAQ (reference sequence). V was clipped by 5 bases and J by 0 bases, with 7 bases between them. The CDR3 is 13 amino acids. The DNA of the CDR3 is TGTGCCAGCAGCCGCGAGTACCAAGAGACCCAGTACTTC. Encoded protein: CASSREYQETQYF.

As regards this clonotype: A single base separates this from a much larger clone, so it may be a read error. The chain carries TRBV6-1 and TRBJ1-2; D is possibly TRBD1 (5 bases). This CDR3 spans 13 amino acids. CDR1 MNHNS and CDR2 SASEGT come from the germline V gene. V was pared by 3 bases and J by 4 bases, with 9 bases between. In DNA, the CDR3 is TGTGCCAGCAGTGAGGACATAGGCTATGGCTACACCTTC. Protein sequence: CASSEDIGYGYTF.

Ten or more counts support this clonotype. The chain carries TRBV6-2 or TRBV6-3 and TRBJ1-1, with a possible D match to TRBD1 (5 bases). V was trimmed by 5 bases and J by 3 bases, leaving 16 bases between them. This CDR3 has 15 amino acids. Germline CDR1 MNHEY, CDR2 SVGEGT. Written as DNA, the CDR3 is TGTGCCAGCAGTGGAGACACAGGTTTCTACACTGAAGCTTTCTTT. Translated: CASSGDTGFYTEAFF.

This chain joins TRBV6-1 and TRBJ1-1; D is unresolved. Trimming removed 2 bases at V and 6 bases at J, with 4 bases between. This CDR3 is built from 11 residues. Germline loops: CDR1 MNHNS, CDR2 SASEGT. The DNA for the CDR3 is TGTGCCAGCAGTGAATTCTCTGAAGCTTTCTTT. Translation gives CASSEFSEAFF.

At least ten counts were recorded for this clonotype. The chain joins TRBV6-5 to TRBJ2-7; 8 bases fit TRBD1. The V gene's germline CDR1 is MNHEY and CDR2 SVGAGI. The CDR3 consists of 16 residues. The junction had 8 bases not matched to a gene; V was cut back by 0 bases and J by 4 bases. Here the CDR3 reads CASSYSGQGARYEQYF. CDR3 coding DNA: TGTGCCAGCAGTTACTCAGGGCAGGGGGCACGGTACGAGCAGTACTTC.

This clonotype is a singleton in its sample. This chain connects TRBV10-3 to TRBJ2-3; the D gene is possibly TRBD2 (5 bases). Germline CDR1 is ENHRY and CDR2 is SYGVKD. With 10 bases removed from V and 5 bases from J, the gap between germline ends came to 16 bases. The CDR3 is 13 amino acids. The CDR3 loop reads CATLARVGDTQYF. For the CDR3, the DNA is TGTGCCACTCTTGCGAGGGTTGGAGATACGCAGTATTTT.

The chain carries TRBV7-2 and TRBJ2-1; TRBD2 is a possible D gene (5 bases). Germline V gene lookup returns CDR1 SGHTA and CDR2 FQGNSA. V was clipped by 5 bases and J by 0 bases, with 11 bases between them. The CDR3 sequence is 15 residues long. As DNA, the CDR3 is TGTGCCAGCAGCCAGGACTTGTCCTCCTACAATGAGCAGTTCTTC. Its protein product is CASSQDLSSYNEQFF.

This clonotype was detected ten times or more. The rearrangement links TRBV30 to TRBJ1-1; TRBD1 matches 10 bases. CDR3 length equals 12 residues. Germline V gene lookup returns CDR1 GTSNPN and CDR2 SVGIG (reference sequence). Germline trimming cut 6 bases from V and 4 bases from J; bases unmatched to any gene: 2. CDR3 coding DNA: TGTGCCTGTTGGGACAGGGGCACTGAAGCTTTCTTT. This translates into CACWDRGTEAFF.